The present TCR beta chain was sequenced within a study of blood T cell repertoires in COVID-19. Study-wide context: Both acute and convalescent COVID-19 samples were obtained from the United States, Italy and Spain. From T cells, B-cell-depleted T cells, or PBMCs came the material, which was cDNA or gDNA.

Trimming took 3 bases from V and 4 from J; bases not matched to a gene: 6. Germline assignment: CDR1 SEHNR and CDR2 FQNEAQ (reference sequence). The CDR3 loop spans 15 amino acids. Methods used by the authors: Using reference gene primer amplification, nucleated cell counts were estimated. TCRdb's copy holds only in-frame clones and misses some; the assay was immunoSEQ multiplex PCR. V and J calls and clone size are as listed in that table; D and trimming were resolved from the DNA. The sample holds some 200,000 clones, approximately 80% seen once. The TCR sequence derives from a human donor in a cohort sampled during active COVID-19. Sequenced material: peripheral blood. The chain is built from TRBV7-9 and TRBJ1-1, with 9 bases aligning to TRBD1. CDR3 sequence (DNA): TGTGCCAGCAGCTTTTGGACAGGGGCGAGCACTGAAGCTTTCTTT. Its translation is CASSFWTGASTEAFF.